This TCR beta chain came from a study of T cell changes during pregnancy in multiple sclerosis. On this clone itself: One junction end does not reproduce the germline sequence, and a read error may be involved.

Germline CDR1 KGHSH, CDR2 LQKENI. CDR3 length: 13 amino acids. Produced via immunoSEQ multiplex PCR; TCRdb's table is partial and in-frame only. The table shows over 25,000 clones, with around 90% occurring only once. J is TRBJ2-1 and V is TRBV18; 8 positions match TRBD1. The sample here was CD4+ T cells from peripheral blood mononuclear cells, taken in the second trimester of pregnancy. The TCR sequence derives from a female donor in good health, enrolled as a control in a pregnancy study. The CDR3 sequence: CASSPKDRESRLF. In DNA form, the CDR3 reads TGTGCCAGCTCACCAAAGGACAGGGAGTCCCGCCTCTTC.